This T cell receptor beta chain was found in a study of identical twins. About this clonotype itself: As yet, its antigen is unknown.

Germline V gene sequence: CDR1 DFQATT, CDR2 SNEGSKA (reference sequence). The CDR3 has 11 residues. V lost 3 bases, J lost 9 bases, and 9 bases lay in between. It was template switching that added a universal primer site, and there were unique molecular identifiers on the cDNA. MiXCR, run by TCRdb on the 5' RACE reads, gives a single entry per CDR3 protein. Of hundreds of thousands of distinct CDR3 sequences in the sample, around 6% were seen once. The study's findings and limits: Excess sharing by twins proved weaker in beta out-of-frame sequences. Excess low generation probability was seen in twin-shared out-of-frame alpha sequences.

Sequencing input: naive T cells sorted from blood. The receptor's source is a man between 18 and 35 years old in good health. The chain couples TRBV20-1 to TRBJ2-1, with D unresolved. The CDR3 region is CSARPYGEQFF. CDR3 bases: TGCAGTGCTAGGCCATACGGTGAGCAGTTCTTC.